This TCR delta chain came from a study of gamma-delta T cells after stem cell transplantation. TCRdb reprocessed the RT-PCR reads through CATT. The sample lists under 2,000 delta-chain clones, about 8% occurring once. This clone occurred a few times. The germline V gene encodes CDR1 GEAIGNYY and CDR2 EKD. J lost 1 base, V lost 3 bases, and 13 bases had no gene match. CDR3 length: 18 amino acids. Sequencing was done on a sample of gamma-delta T cells. The sequence was collected from a human donor. It is not recorded whose cells these are; they may come from a transplant donor. The genes are TRDV2 and TRDJ1, with 10 bases lining up with TRDD3. CDR3 DNA sequence: TGTGCCTGTGACCCGATACTGGGGGATTCCTTGATCACCGATAAACTCATCTTT. Protein sequence: CACDPILGDSLITDKLIF.